These T cell receptor beta chains were read from a single sample in a study of T-cell reconstitution after alpha-beta-depleted transplantation in children. TCRdb called the PCR reads again in MiXCR, with one record for every CDR3 protein. The sample has about 200,000 distinct CDR3 sequences; about 14% are singletons. This sample comprised PBMCs from the stem cell graft donor, obtained from the stem cell graft. Receptors were obtained from a human donor who donated a stem cell graft to a child with acute lymphoblastic leukemia. Each CDR3 is given with its conserved first and last residue.

J,V,CDR3
TRBJ1-4,TRBV7-9,CASSYRSKGAHEEKLFF
TRBJ2-3,TRBV20-1,CSARTGLGLTDTQYF
TRBJ2-7,TRBV6-1,CASREAGGGNEQYF
TRBJ2-1,TRBV7-2,CASSHSRLAGVYNEQFF
TRBJ1-6,TRBV11-2,CASSPGGRNNSPLHF
TRBJ1-2,TRBV12-3/TRBV12-4,CASRVQGKGPRYTF
TRBJ2-1,TRBV7-9,CASSGRLAAPSYNEQFF
TRBJ2-3,TRBV5-1,CASKGLAGGGPDTQYF
TRBJ2-1,TRBV3-1,CASSPLGGGTYNEQFF
TRBJ2-1,TRBV11-3,CASSWGGPTYNEQFF
TRBJ2-1,TRBV5-1,CASSLLAGTSNEQFF
TRBJ1-6,TRBV7-8,CASSLTRNSPLHF
TRBJ2-1,TRBV5-8,CASSLATSGRTPQFF
TRBJ1-1,TRBV5-1,CASSLDGRGDTEAFF
TRBJ2-7,TRBV20-1,CSARGISEDEQYF
TRBJ2-3,TRBV20-1,CSAPELAGADTQYF
TRBJ2-3,TRBV5-1,CASSLNRGADTQYF
TRBJ2-7,TRBV5-1,CASSLVPGENYEQYF
TRBJ2-2,TRBV20-1,CSARRREGVTGELFF
TRBJ2-2,TRBV27,CASSTGLSTGELFF
TRBJ2-1,TRBV20-1,CSASSVSLASGSDEQFF
TRBJ2-7,TRBV6-5,CASRRDSAYPYEQYF
TRBJ1-2,TRBV20-1,CSASSIFLWRVTYGYTF
TRBJ2-7,TRBV5-1,CASSPAGVYEQYF
TRBJ2-4,TRBV6-1,CASSEGINIQYF
TRBJ2-6,TRBV6-1,CASRKAGLSVTGANVLTF
TRBJ2-3,TRBV12-3/TRBV12-4,CASSFWSLTDTQYF
TRBJ2-1,TRBV5-1,CASSFLGRGGEQFF
TRBJ1-2,TRBV5-1,CASSLAGTGIHTF
TRBJ2-1,TRBV19,CASSAPRRDNEQFF
TRBJ2-3,TRBV5-1,CASTSGPLFADTQYF
TRBJ2-7,TRBV10-3,CAISRTGSSYEQYF
TRBJ1-5,TRBV6-5,CASSYGRGKHQPQHF
TRBJ1-6,TRBV20-1,CSARDPAKSSYNSPLHF
TRBJ1-1,TRBV29-1,CSVEVQGQFTEAFF
TRBJ1-3,TRBV5-1,CASSLDRSSGNTIYF
TRBJ1-1,TRBV20-1,CSARPDAGGTEAFF
TRBJ1-2,TRBV6-1,CASSEVDWDYGYTF
TRBJ2-1,TRBV20-1,CSANELSSYNEQFF
TRBJ2-1,TRBV5-1,CASRSGLAGPSEQFF
TRBJ1-3,TRBV10-3,CAIRKSPYGNTIYF
TRBJ1-5,TRBV12-3/TRBV12-4,CASSSRGTSINQPQHF
TRBJ1-1,TRBV6-5,CASSYSPGQGIAEAFF
TRBJ2-1,TRBV11-3,CASSYPLSNEQFF
TRBJ1-2,TRBV12-3/TRBV12-4,CASSTGKSYGYTF
TRBJ2-1,TRBV7-2,CASSLAGTSSYNEQFF
TRBJ1-1,TRBV7-8,CASSLGNYVELNTEAFF
TRBJ2-7,TRBV6-1,CASSESRGFEASRGYEQYF
TRBJ2-1,TRBV3-1,CASSQIPGGRSSDVEQFF
TRBJ2-1,TRBV20-1,CSARDWTSGSYHNEQFF
TRBJ2-1,TRBV10-3,CAISESSYNEQFF
TRBJ1-1,TRBV6-1,CASSDRPGRTEAFF
TRBJ2-7,TRBV10-2,CASRPDRGSYEQYF
TRBJ1-2,TRBV20-1,CSAKQGAQGYTF
TRBJ2-3,TRBV20-1,CSATRWRDGTDTQYF
TRBJ2-3,TRBV6-5,CASTPGSGTDTQYF
TRBJ2-3,TRBV5-1,CASSLEDFTDTQYF
TRBJ2-2,TRBV5-1,CASSLERGGRATGELFF
TRBJ1-5,TRBV5-5,CASSLRPELQPQHF
TRBJ2-4,TRBV7-8,CASGSPTSGIYIQYF